The clone carrying this T cell receptor (beta chain) came up once. This entry comes from a study of CD8 T cells in Susac syndrome. The V gene's germline CDR1 is SNHLY and CDR2 FYNNEI. Trimming removed 6 bases at V and 1 base at J, with 13 bases between. The CDR3 contains 15 residues. After extraction with the RNeasy kit, roughly 0.45 to 1 ug of the RNA was reverse transcribed using random hexamers. TCRdb re-called the immunoSEQ multiplex PCR reads through MiXCR, storing one row per CDR3 protein. The sample contains under 200,000 distinct CDR3 sequences, 91% of which appear only once. Sequencing used CD4+ T cells from PBMCs. The chain couples TRBV2 to TRBJ1-5, with D maybe TRBD1 (6 bases). The receptor comes from a human donor with Susac syndrome. The CDR3 is CASREGDLSNQPQHF. In DNA form, the CDR3 reads TGTGCCAGCAGAGAGGGGGATTTGAGCAATCAGCCCCAGCATTTT.